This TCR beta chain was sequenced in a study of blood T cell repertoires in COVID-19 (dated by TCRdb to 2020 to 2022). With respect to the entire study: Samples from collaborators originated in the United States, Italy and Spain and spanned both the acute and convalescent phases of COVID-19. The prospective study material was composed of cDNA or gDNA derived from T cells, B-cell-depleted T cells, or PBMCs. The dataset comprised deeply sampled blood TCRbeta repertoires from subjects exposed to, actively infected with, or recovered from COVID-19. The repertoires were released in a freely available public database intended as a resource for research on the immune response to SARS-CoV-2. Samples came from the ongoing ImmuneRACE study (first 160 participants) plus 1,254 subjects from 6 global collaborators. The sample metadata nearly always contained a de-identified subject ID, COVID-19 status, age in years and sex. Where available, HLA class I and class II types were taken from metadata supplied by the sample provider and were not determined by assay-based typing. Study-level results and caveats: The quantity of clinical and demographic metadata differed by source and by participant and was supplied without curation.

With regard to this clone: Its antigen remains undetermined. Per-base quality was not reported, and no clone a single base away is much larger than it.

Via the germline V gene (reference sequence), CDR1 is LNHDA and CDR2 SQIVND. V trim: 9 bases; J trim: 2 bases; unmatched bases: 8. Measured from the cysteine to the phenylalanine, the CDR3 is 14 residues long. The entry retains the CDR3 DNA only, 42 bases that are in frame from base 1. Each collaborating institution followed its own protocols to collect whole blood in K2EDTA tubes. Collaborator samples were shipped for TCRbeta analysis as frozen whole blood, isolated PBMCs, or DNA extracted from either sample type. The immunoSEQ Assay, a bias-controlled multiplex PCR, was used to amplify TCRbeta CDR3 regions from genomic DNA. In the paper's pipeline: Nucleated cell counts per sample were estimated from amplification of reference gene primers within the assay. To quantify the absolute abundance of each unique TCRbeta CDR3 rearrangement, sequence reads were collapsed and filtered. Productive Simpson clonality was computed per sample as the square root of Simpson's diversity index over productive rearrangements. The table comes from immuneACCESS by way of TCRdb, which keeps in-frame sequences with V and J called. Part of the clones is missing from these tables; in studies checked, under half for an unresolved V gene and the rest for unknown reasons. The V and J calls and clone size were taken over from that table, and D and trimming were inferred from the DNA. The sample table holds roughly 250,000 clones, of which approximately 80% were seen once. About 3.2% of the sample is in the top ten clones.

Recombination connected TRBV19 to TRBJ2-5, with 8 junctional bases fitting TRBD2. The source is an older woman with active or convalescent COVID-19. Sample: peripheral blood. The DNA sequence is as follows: TGTGCCAGCAAGCCCGGGAGGGCTCAAGAGACCCAGTACTTC. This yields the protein CASKPGRAQETQYF.